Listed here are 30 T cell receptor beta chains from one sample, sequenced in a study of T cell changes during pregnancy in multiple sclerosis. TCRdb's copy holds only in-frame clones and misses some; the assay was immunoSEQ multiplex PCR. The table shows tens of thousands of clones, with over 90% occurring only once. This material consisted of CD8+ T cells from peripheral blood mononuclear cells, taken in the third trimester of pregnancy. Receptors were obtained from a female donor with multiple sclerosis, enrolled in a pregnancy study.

This CDR3 is CASSITAGEYHEQYF. Here the CDR3 DNA reads TGTGCCAGTAGTATCACGGCAGGGGAGTACCACGAGCAGTACTTC. The genes are TRBV19 and TRBJ2-7; D is possibly TRBD1 (6 bases). The V end was cut by 3 bases, the J end by 5 bases, with 17 bases between. This CDR3 contains 15 residues. Germline V gene data show CDR1 as LNHDA and CDR2 as SQIVND (reference sequence).

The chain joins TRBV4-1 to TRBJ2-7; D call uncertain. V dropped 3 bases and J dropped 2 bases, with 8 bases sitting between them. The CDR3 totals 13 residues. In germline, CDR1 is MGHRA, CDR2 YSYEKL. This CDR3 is CASSQVDTYEQYF. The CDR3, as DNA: TGCGCCAGCAGCCAGGTTGACACCTACGAGCAGTACTTC.

The CDR3 DNA sequence: TGTGCCAGCTCGAGGGCGACATATAGCAATCAGCCCCAGCATTTT. Translation: CASSRATYSNQPQHF. The chain links TRBV19 to TRBJ1-5; no clear D. V lost 9 bases, J lost 0 bases, and 15 bases lay in between. The CDR3 consists of 15 residues. The germline V gene has CDR1 LNHDA and CDR2 SQIVND (reference sequence).

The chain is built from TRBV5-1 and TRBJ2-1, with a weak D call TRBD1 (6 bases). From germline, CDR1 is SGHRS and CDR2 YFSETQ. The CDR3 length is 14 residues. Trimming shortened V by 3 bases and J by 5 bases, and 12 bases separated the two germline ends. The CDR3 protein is CASSWGLGDNEQFF. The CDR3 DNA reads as TGCGCCAGCAGCTGGGGGCTTGGGGACAATGAGCAGTTCTTC.

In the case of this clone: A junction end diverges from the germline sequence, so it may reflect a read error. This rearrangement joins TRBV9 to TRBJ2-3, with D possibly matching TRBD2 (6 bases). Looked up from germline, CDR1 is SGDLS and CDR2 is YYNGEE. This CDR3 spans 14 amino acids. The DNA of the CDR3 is TGTGCCAGCAGCGTAGCGGGAGTTTCAGACACGCAGTATTTT. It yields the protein CASSVAGVSDTQYF. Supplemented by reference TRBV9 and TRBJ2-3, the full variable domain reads DSGVTQTPKHLITATGQRVTLRCSPRSGDLSVYWYQQSLDQGLQFLIQYYNGEERAKGNILERFSAQQFPDLHSELNLSSLELGDSALYFCASSVAGVSDTQYFGPGTRLTVL.

The CDR3 nucleotides read TGTGCCAGCAGCTTTTCTAGCGGGAGCGAGCAGTACTTC. As protein: CASSFSSGSEQYF. The chain uses TRBV11-3 and TRBJ2-7; TRBD2 aligns across 10 bases. From germline, CDR1 is SGHNT and CDR2 YENEEA. With 3 bases clipped from V and 6 bases from J, the junction kept 2 bases outside the gene matches. This CDR3 comprises 13 residues.

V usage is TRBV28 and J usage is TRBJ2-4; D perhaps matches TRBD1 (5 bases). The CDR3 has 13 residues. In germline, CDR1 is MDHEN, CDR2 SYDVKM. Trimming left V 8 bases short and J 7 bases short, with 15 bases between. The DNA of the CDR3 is TGTGCCAGCGGCCTCGGCAGGGTCAACATTCAGTACTTC. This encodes CASGLGRVNIQYF.

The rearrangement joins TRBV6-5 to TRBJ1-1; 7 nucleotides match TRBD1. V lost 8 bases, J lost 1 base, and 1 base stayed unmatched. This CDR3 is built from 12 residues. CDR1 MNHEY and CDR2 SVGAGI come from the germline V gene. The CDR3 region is CASRQGNTEAFF. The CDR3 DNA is TGTGCCAGCCGACAGGGGAACACTGAAGCTTTCTTT.

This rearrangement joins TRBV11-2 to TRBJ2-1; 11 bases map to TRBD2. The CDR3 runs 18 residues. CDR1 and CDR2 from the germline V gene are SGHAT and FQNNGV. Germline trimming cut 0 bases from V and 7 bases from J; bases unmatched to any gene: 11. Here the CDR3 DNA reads TGTGCCAGCAGCTTAGAGGGGACACTAGCGGGAGTCAGGAATGAGCAGTTCTTC. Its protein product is CASSLEGTLAGVRNEQFF. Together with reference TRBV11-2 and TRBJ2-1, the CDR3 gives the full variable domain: EAGVAQSPRYKIIEKRQSVAFWCNPISGHATLYWYQQILGQGPKLLIQFQNNGVVDDSQLPKDRFSAERLKGVDSTLKIQPAKLEDSAVYLCASSLEGTLAGVRNEQFFGPGTRLTVL.

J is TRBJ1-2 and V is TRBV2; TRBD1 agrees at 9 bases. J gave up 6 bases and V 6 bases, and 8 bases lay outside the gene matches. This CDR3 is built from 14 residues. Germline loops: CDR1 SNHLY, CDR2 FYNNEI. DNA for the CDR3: TGTGCCAGCAGCCGAATCGACAGGGGGGATGGCTACACCTTC. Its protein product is CASSRIDRGDGYTF. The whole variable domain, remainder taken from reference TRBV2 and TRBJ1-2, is EPEVTQTPSHQVTQMGQEVILRCVPISNHLYFYWYRQILGQKVEFLVSFYNNEISEKSEIFDDQFSVERPDGSNFTLKIRSTKLEDSAMYFCASSRIDRGDGYTFGSGTRLTVV.

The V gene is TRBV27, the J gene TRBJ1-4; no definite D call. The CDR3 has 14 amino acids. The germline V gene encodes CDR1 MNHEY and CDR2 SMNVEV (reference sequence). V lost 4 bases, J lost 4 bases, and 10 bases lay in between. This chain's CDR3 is CASSSGMGNEKLFF. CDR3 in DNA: TGTGCCAGCAGTTCGGGAATGGGTAATGAAAAACTGTTTTTT.

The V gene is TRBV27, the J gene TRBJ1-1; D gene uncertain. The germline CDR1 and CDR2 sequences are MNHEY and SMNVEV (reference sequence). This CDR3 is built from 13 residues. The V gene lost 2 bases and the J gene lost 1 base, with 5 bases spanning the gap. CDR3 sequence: CASSLTGNTEAFF. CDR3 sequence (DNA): TGTGCCAGCAGTTTAACGGGGAACACTGAAGCTTTCTTT.

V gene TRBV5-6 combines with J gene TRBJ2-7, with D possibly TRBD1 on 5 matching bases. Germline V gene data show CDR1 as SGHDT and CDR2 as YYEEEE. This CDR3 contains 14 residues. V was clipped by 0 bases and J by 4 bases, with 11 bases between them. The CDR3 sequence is CASSLVYRPYEQYF. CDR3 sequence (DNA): TGTGCCAGCAGCTTGGTTTACAGGCCTTACGAGCAGTACTTC.

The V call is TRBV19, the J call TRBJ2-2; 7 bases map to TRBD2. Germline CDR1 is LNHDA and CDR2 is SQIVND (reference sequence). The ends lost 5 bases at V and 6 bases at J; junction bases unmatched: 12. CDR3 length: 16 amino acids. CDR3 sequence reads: CASSSHGGVVAGELFF. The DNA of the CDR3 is TGTGCCAGTAGTTCCCATGGGGGGGTGGTTGCCGGGGAGCTGTTTTTT.

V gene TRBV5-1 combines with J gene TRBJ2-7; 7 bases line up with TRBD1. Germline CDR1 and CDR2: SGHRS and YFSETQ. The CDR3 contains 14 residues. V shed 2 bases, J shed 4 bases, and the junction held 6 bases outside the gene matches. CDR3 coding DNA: TGCGCCAGCAGCTTAAGTTCAGGGGGTTACGAGCAGTACTTC. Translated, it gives CASSLSSGGYEQYF.

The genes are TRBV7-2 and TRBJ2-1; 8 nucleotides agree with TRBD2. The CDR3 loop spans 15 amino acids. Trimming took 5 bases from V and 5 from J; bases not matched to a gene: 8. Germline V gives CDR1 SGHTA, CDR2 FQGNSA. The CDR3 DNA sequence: TGTGCCAGCAGCCGCCTTGGACTAGCCAACAATGAGCAGTTCTTC. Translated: CASSRLGLANNEQFF.

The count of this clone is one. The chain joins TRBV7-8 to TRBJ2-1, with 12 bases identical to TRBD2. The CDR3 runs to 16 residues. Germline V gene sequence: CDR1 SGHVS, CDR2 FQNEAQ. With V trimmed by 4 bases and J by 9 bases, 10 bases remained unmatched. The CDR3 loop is CASSSLTSGSFAEQFF. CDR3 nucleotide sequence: TGTGCCAGCAGCTCATTGACTAGCGGGAGTTTTGCTGAGCAGTTCTTC.

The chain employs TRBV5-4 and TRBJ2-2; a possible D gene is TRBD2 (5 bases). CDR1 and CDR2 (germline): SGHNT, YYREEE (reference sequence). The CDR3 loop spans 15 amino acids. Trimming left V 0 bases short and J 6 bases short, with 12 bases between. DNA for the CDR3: TGTGCCAGCAGCTTGGTTTCGGGCGGGTCCGGGGAGCTGTTTTTT. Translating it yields CASSLVSGGSGELFF.

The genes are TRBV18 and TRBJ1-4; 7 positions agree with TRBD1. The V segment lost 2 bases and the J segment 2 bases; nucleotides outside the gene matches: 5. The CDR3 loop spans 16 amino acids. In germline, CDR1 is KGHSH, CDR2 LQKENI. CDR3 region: CASSPIGGQTNEKLFF. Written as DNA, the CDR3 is TGTGCCAGCTCACCAATAGGGGGACAGACTAATGAAAAACTGTTTTTT.

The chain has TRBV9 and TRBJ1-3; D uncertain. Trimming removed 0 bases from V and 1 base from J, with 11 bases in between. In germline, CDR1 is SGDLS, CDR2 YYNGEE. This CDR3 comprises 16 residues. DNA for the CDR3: TGTGCCAGCAGCGTAGCTCGGCAGACATCTGGAAACACCATATATTTT. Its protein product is CASSVARQTSGNTIYF.

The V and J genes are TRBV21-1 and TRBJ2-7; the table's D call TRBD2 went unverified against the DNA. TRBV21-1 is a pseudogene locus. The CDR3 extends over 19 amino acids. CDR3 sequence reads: CASSKALFVIGGRSNEQYF. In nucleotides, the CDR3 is TGTGCCAGCAGCAAAGCGCTTTTCGTTATAGGCGGGAGGTCCAACGAGCAGTACTTC.

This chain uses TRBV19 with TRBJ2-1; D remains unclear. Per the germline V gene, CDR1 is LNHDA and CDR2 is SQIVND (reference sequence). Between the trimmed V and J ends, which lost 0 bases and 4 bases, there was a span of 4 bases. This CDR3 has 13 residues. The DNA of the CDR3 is TGTGCCAGTAGTATAGACAGGTACAATGAGCAGTTCTTC. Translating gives CASSIDRYNEQFF.

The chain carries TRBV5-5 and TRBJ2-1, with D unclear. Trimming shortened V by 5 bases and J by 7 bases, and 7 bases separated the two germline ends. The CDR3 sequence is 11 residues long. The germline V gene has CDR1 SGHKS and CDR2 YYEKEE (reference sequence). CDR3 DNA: TGTGCCAGCAGTCTTTATAATGAGCAGTTCTTC. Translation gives CASSLYNEQFF.

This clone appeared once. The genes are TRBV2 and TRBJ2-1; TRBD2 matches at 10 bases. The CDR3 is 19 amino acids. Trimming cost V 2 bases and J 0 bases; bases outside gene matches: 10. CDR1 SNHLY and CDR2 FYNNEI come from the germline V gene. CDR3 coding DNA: TGTGCCAGCAGTGAAAATCCTAGCGGGAGTTCCTACTCCTACAATGAGCAGTTCTTC. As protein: CASSENPSGSSYSYNEQFF. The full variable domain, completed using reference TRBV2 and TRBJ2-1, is EPEVTQTPSHQVTQMGQEVILRCVPISNHLYFYWYRQILGQKVEFLVSFYNNEISEKSEIFDDQFSVERPDGSNFTLKIRSTKLEDSAMYFCASSENPSGSSYSYNEQFFGPGTRLTVL.

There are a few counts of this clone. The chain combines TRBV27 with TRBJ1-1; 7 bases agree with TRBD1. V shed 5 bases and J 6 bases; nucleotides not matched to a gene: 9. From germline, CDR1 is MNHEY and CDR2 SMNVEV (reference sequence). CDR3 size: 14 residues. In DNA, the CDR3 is TGTGCCAGCAGTACTATGACAGGGTTCCCTGAAGCTTTCTTT. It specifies CASSTMTGFPEAFF.

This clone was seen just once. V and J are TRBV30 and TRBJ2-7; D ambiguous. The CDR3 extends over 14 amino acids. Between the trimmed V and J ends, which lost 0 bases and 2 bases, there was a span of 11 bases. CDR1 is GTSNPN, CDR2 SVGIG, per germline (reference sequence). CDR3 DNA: TGTGCCTGGAGTGTACTGGCGGAAACCTACGAGCAGTACTTC. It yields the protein CAWSVLAETYEQYF.

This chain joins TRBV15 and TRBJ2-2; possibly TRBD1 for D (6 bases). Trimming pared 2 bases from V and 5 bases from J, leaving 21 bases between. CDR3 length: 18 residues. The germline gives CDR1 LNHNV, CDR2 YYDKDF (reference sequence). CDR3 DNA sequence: TGTGCCACCAGCAGAACCCGAGGGGACATTAAGCTAACCGGGGAGCTGTTTTTT. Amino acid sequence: CATSRTRGDIKLTGELFF.

CDR3 amino acids: CASSGDKDYEQYF. Written as DNA, the CDR3 is TGCGCCAGCAGCGGGGACAAAGACTACGAGCAGTACTTC. This chain connects TRBV4-1 to TRBJ2-7; D is possibly TRBD1 (6 bases). In germline, CDR1 is MGHRA, CDR2 YSYEKL. CDR3 length: 13 residues. With 5 bases removed from V and 3 bases from J, the gap between germline ends came to 11 bases.

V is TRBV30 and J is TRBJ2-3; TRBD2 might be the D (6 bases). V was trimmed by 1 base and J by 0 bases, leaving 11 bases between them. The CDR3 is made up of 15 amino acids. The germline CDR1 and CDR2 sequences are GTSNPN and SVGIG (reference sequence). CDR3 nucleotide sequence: TGTGCCTGGAGTGGGGGGGTCTCTAGCACAGATACGCAGTATTTT. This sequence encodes CAWSGGVSSTDTQYF.

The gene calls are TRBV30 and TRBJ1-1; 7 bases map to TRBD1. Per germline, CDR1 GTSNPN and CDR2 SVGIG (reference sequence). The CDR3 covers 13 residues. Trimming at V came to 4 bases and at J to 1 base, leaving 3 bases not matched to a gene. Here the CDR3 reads CAWMAGGNTEAFF. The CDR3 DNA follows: TGTGCCTGGATGGCAGGGGGGAACACTGAAGCTTTCTTT.